This T cell receptor (beta chain) emerged from a study of response to subunit inactivated influenza vaccine. MiXCR, run by TCRdb on the RT-PCR reads, gives a single entry per CDR3 protein. The sample has hundreds of thousands of distinct CDR3 sequences; about 15% are singletons. This clonotype has just a few counts. Germline-derived CDR1 and CDR2 are DFQATT and SNEGSKA (reference sequence). V was cut by 5 bases and J by 6 bases, with 12 bases left in between. This CDR3 contains 12 residues. This clonotype was obtained from a man in his fifties who received an inactivated influenza vaccine. The chain couples TRBV20-1 to TRBJ2-3; D might be TRBD1 (5 bases). The source material was PBMCs from blood, sampled around two weeks before vaccination. For the CDR3, the DNA is TGCAGTGCTCCAGGACGACAGGATACGCAGTATTTT. This sequence encodes CSAPGRQDTQYF.